Following are 15 T cell receptor beta chains from one sample sequenced in a study of blood T cell repertoires in COVID-19. Measured with immunoSEQ multiplex PCR; TCRdb has only the in-frame clones, and not every one. Here the sample spans roughly 100,000 clones, 75% to 95% being singletons. Sequenced input: peripheral blood. The receptor source for this set is a man between 18 and 29 years old with acute or convalescent COVID-19.

The gene calls are TRBV24-1 and TRBJ2-1; 12 nucleotides match TRBD1. Trimming took 5 bases from V and 6 from J; bases not matched to a gene: 7. Germline-derived CDR1 and CDR2 are KGHDR and SFDVKD. The CDR3 consists of 16 residues. The CDR3 DNA reads TGTGCCACCAGTGGGGGGGACAGGGGGCACGTCAATGAGCAGTTCTTC. Amino acid sequence: CATSGGDRGHVNEQFF.

To note about this clone: The same CDR3 arises from other DNA sequences in this sample as well. This chain connects TRBV7-9 to TRBJ1-4; D is possibly TRBD1 (6 bases). Germline loops: CDR1 SEHNR, CDR2 FQNEAQ (reference sequence). With 1 base removed from V and 5 bases from J, the gap between germline ends came to 8 bases. The length of the CDR3 is 14 residues. CDR3 sequence reads: CASSLDRANEKLFF. CDR3 DNA: TGTGCCAGCAGCTTAGACAGGGCCAATGAAAAACTGTTTTTT.

J is TRBJ2-1 and V is TRBV11-2; TRBD2 matches at 8 bases. Per the germline V gene, CDR1 is SGHAT and CDR2 is FQNNGV. The CDR3 runs to 16 residues. After removal of 5 bases from V and 7 bases from J, the junction contained 13 bases not matched to a gene. The DNA for the CDR3 is TGTGCCAGCAGCCCGACTGGGGGACTAGTAGGTAATGAGCAGTTCTTC. Translation: CASSPTGGLVGNEQFF.

The chain carries TRBV2 and TRBJ1-1, with 10 nucleotides matching TRBD1. V dropped 4 bases and J dropped 4; count of bases not matched to a gene: 12. CDR3 size: 17 residues. Germline CDR1 SNHLY, CDR2 FYNNEI. This CDR3 reads CASSGVDRGPRPTEAFF. The CDR3 DNA reads as TGTGCCAGCAGTGGGGTAGACAGGGGGCCTCGACCCACTGAAGCTTTCTTT.

The chain employs TRBV5-1 and TRBJ1-3; no reliable D call. The germline V and J ends were trimmed by 4 bases and 4 bases, with 12 bases remaining between them. Germline assignment: CDR1 SGHRS and CDR2 YFSETQ. CDR3 size: 14 residues. The CDR3 spells CASSEASGGNTIYF. In DNA, the CDR3 is TGCGCCAGCAGCGAAGCCTCGGGGGGAAACACCATATATTTT.

This rearrangement joins TRBV5-1 to TRBJ2-7; D is uncertain. The germline V gene has CDR1 SGHRS and CDR2 YFSETQ. V was shortened by 0 bases and J by 2 bases, with 39 bases between the two germline ends. The CDR3 consists of 24 residues. The CDR3 reads CASSLADFRINPPKHAWSTYEQYF. The CDR3 DNA is TGCGCCAGCAGCTTGGCAGACTTCCGTATTAATCCCCCTAAACATGCCTGGTCTACCTACGAGCAGTACTTC.

This clone occurred a few times. The chain is built from TRBV9 and TRBJ1-2; unclear D gene. The germline CDR1 and CDR2 sequences are SGDLS and YYNGEE. Trimming stripped 4 bases from V and 4 bases from J, with 14 bases between. This CDR3 contains 14 residues. The CDR3 region has the DNA TGTGCCAGCAGCCCACAAACAGTGAGCTATGGCTACACCTTC. It specifies CASSPQTVSYGYTF.

The chain carries TRBV27 and TRBJ1-5; D uncertain. V was cut by 5 bases and J by 2 bases, with 7 bases left in between. The length of the CDR3 is 13 residues. Germline values: CDR1 MNHEY, CDR2 SMNVEV (reference sequence). CDR3 nucleotides: TGTGCCAGCAGTCCGACTCGCAATCAGCCCCAGCATTTT. Protein product: CASSPTRNQPQHF.

The chain recombines TRBV19 with TRBJ1-4; D is ambiguous. The CDR3 totals 14 residues. The V and J ends lost 6 bases and 4 bases respectively, with 12 bases between them. The germline gives CDR1 LNHDA, CDR2 SQIVND (reference sequence). The CDR3 coding sequence is TGTGCCAGTAGCCTCAGTTCCCTTAATGAAAAACTGTTTTTT. The encoded protein is CASSLSSLNEKLFF.

The chain links TRBV4-1 to TRBJ1-4; D not certain. From germline, CDR1 is MGHRA and CDR2 YSYEKL. The CDR3 totals 14 residues. V lost 7 bases and J 3 bases, leaving 12 bases between the germline ends. The CDR3 here is CASTALGANEKLFF. The CDR3 nucleotides are TGCGCCAGCACGGCACTGGGAGCTAATGAAAAACTGTTTTTT.

V is TRBV19 and J is TRBJ1-2, with 8 bases lining up with TRBD1. Germline V gives CDR1 LNHDA, CDR2 SQIVND (reference sequence). This CDR3 spans 13 amino acids. V shed 6 bases and J 5 bases; nucleotides not matched to a gene: 5. CDR3 sequence: CASRQTGEYGYTF. The CDR3 DNA sequence: TGTGCCAGTAGGCAGACAGGGGAGTATGGCTACACCTTC.

The chain is built from TRBV6-5 and TRBJ2-5; a weak D match, TRBD2 (5 bases). Germline CDR1 is MNHEY and CDR2 is SVGAGI. The CDR3 is 12 residues long. V dropped 6 bases and J dropped 5 bases, with 10 bases sitting between them. CDR3 DNA: TGTGCCAGCAGGGGAGACACCGAGACCCAGTACTTC. This codes for CASRGDTETQYF.

A remark on this clone: Within the sample, other DNA sequences also encode this same CDR3. This chain connects TRBV5-1 to TRBJ1-2; TRBD1 is a possible D gene (5 bases). The germline V and J ends were trimmed by 0 bases and 6 bases, with 9 bases remaining between them. The CDR3 is 13 residues long. Germline CDR1 reads SGHRS; CDR2 reads YFSETQ. CDR3 sequence (DNA): TGCGCCAGCAGCTTGGAAGGGGTAGATGGCTACACCTTC. It is translated as CASSLEGVDGYTF.

The chain recombines TRBV4-1 with TRBJ1-4; 7 bases map to TRBD1. CDR1 is MGHRA, CDR2 YSYEKL, per germline. This CDR3 is built from 16 residues. V was clipped by 2 bases and J by 5 bases; unmatched bases: 8. The CDR3 coding sequence is TGCGCCAGCAGCCAAACCCCGGGACAGCTAAATGAAAAACTGTTTTTT. Amino acids: CASSQTPGQLNEKLFF.

A single count supports this clone. DNA for the CDR3: TGTGCCACCAGCAGCGTACAGGGGATAAACTATGGCTACACCTTC. Residues: CATSSVQGINYGYTF. J is TRBJ1-2 and V is TRBV15, with 7 bases that match TRBD1. There are 15 residues in the CDR3. The J segment lost 2 bases and the V segment lost 3 bases, leaving 6 bases of the junction unmatched. From germline, CDR1 is LNHNV and CDR2 YYDKDF (reference sequence).